Listed below are T cell receptor beta chains from one sample, sequenced in a study of T cell changes during pregnancy in multiple sclerosis. Here immunoSEQ multiplex PCR was the method, and the copy in TCRdb shows in-frame clones only, minus some. The sample holds about 61,000 clones, approximately 90% seen once. The sequencing used peripheral blood, collected in the first trimester of pregnancy. These receptors came from a female donor in good health, enrolled as a control in a pregnancy study. CDR3s include the opening cysteine and the closing phenylalanine or tryptophan. A D gene is named only where the DNA matches it firmly. Size is stated for part of the rows, as once, few or many counts, or as a class when the clone is expanded.

v_gene: TRBV11-1; j_gene: TRBJ2-7; abundance: once; d_gene: TRBD2; CDR3aa: CASSLESSGLAEQYF; CDR3nt: TGTGCCAGCAGCTTAGAAAGTTCGGGACTAGCCGAGCAGTACTTC
v_gene: TRBV15; j_gene: TRBJ1-2; abundance: .; d_gene: TRBD1; CDR3aa: CATSRDRRTGLNYGYTF; CDR3nt: TGTGCCACCAGCAGAGATCGCCGGACAGGCCTAAACTATGGCTACACCTTC
v_gene: TRBV7-7; j_gene: TRBJ2-1; abundance: once; d_gene: .; CDR3aa: CASSQTHSPPYNEQFF; CDR3nt: TGTGCCAGCAGCCAAACCCATAGCCCACCCTACAATGAGCAGTTCTTC
v_gene: TRBV7-3; j_gene: TRBJ2-7; abundance: .; d_gene: .; CDR3aa: CASSSQGGINYEQYF; CDR3nt: TGTGCCAGCAGCTCACAGGGGGGGATCAACTACGAGCAGTACTTC
v_gene: TRBV15; j_gene: TRBJ2-2; abundance: .; d_gene: .; CDR3aa: CATSRGQTGELFF; CDR3nt: TGTGCCACCAGCAGAGGACAGACCGGGGAGCTGTTTTTT
v_gene: TRBV2; j_gene: TRBJ1-5; abundance: .; d_gene: .; CDR3aa: CASRGTGEDQPQHF; CDR3nt: TGTGCCAGCAGGGGGACGGGGGAAGATCAGCCCCAGCATTTT
v_gene: TRBV30; j_gene: TRBJ2-3; abundance: once; d_gene: .; CDR3aa: CAWERAHGTDTQYF; CDR3nt: TGTGCCTGGGAGCGGGCTCACGGCACAGATACGCAGTATTTT
v_gene: TRBV30; j_gene: TRBJ1-1; abundance: few; d_gene: TRBD1; CDR3aa: CAWNRGENTEAFF; CDR3nt: TGTGCCTGGAACAGGGGGGAGAACACTGAAGCTTTCTTT
v_gene: TRBV19; j_gene: TRBJ1-1; abundance: .; d_gene: .; CDR3aa: CASSILAGRGAEAFF; CDR3nt: TGTGCCAGTAGTATACTTGCAGGGAGGGGAGCTGAAGCTTTCTTT
v_gene: TRBV5-1; j_gene: TRBJ2-2; abundance: .; d_gene: TRBD1; CDR3aa: CASSLRGGVGTGELFF; CDR3nt: TGCGCCAGCAGCTTGCGAGGGGGCGTAGGGACCGGGGAGCTGTTTTTT
v_gene: TRBV7-9; j_gene: TRBJ2-1; abundance: .; d_gene: .; CDR3aa: CAGSGTYNEQFF; CDR3nt: TGTGCCGGGTCCGGGACTTACAATGAGCAGTTCTTC
v_gene: TRBV28; j_gene: TRBJ1-2; abundance: .; d_gene: .; CDR3aa: CASSPYRAIYGYTF; CDR3nt: TGTGCCAGCAGTCCTTACAGGGCGATCTATGGCTACACCTTC
v_gene: TRBV5-1; j_gene: TRBJ2-5; abundance: .; d_gene: .; CDR3aa: CASSLEGGLETQYF; CDR3nt: TGCGCCAGCAGCTTGGAAGGGGGTCTAGAGACCCAGTACTTC
v_gene: TRBV30; j_gene: TRBJ2-7; abundance: .; d_gene: TRBD1; CDR3aa: CAWSVRQGDSEQYF; CDR3nt: TGTGCCTGGAGTGTAAGGCAGGGGGATTCCGAGCAGTACTTC
v_gene: TRBV2; j_gene: TRBJ2-6; abundance: .; d_gene: TRBD1; CDR3aa: CASSYPRDRGLGANVLTF; CDR3nt: TGTGCCAGCAGTTACCCCCGGGACAGGGGGCTAGGGGCCAACGTCCTGACTTTC
v_gene: TRBV5-4; j_gene: TRBJ2-2; abundance: .; d_gene: .; CDR3aa: CASSPGASNTGELFF; CDR3nt: TGTGCCAGCAGTCCGGGAGCCTCGAACACCGGGGAGCTGTTTTTT
v_gene: TRBV6-5; j_gene: TRBJ1-2; abundance: .; d_gene: .; CDR3aa: CASSYAFRANYGYTF; CDR3nt: TGTGCCAGCAGTTACGCCTTCAGGGCTAACTATGGCTACACCTTC
v_gene: TRBV30; j_gene: TRBJ2-3; abundance: .; d_gene: .; CDR3aa: CAWSVRGAADTQYF; CDR3nt: TGTGCCTGGAGTGTACGGGGGGCCGCAGATACGCAGTATTTT
v_gene: TRBV19; j_gene: TRBJ2-7; abundance: .; d_gene: .; CDR3aa: CASRGHSYEQYF; CDR3nt: TGTGCCAGTAGGGGACACTCCTACGAGCAGTACTTC
v_gene: TRBV30; j_gene: TRBJ1-2; abundance: .; d_gene: .; CDR3aa: CAWSVESRVGGYTF; CDR3nt: TGTGCCTGGAGTGTGGAGAGCAGGGTTGGGGGCTACACCTTC
v_gene: TRBV12-5; j_gene: TRBJ2-4; abundance: .; d_gene: .; CDR3aa: CASGPDLDSEGFIQYF; CDR3nt: TGTGCTAGTGGCCCAGACTTGGACAGTGAGGGCTTCATTCAGTACTTC
v_gene: TRBV5-4; j_gene: TRBJ2-1; abundance: .; d_gene: TRBD1; CDR3aa: CASSPVGQGQGSRDEQFF; CDR3nt: TGTGCCAGCAGTCCAGTGGGGCAGGGACAGGGGAGTCGTGATGAGCAGTTCTTC
v_gene: TRBV13; j_gene: TRBJ1-2; abundance: .; d_gene: TRBD1; CDR3aa: CASSFRDRVNYGYTF; CDR3nt: TGTGCCAGCAGCTTTAGGGACAGGGTTAACTATGGCTACACCTTC
v_gene: TRBV30; j_gene: TRBJ1-1; abundance: .; d_gene: .; CDR3aa: CAWSESRDTEAFF; CDR3nt: TGTGCCTGGAGTGAGAGTCGAGACACTGAAGCTTTCTTT
v_gene: TRBV7-2; j_gene: TRBJ2-1; abundance: .; d_gene: .; CDR3aa: CASSLPPGLGNEQFF; CDR3nt: TGTGCCAGCAGCTTACCACCAGGGCTGGGGAATGAGCAGTTCTTC
v_gene: TRBV7-2; j_gene: TRBJ2-7; abundance: .; d_gene: .; CDR3aa: CASSLSFQGNYEQYF; CDR3nt: TGTGCCAGCAGCCTAAGCTTTCAGGGGAACTACGAGCAGTACTTC
v_gene: TRBV18; j_gene: TRBJ1-6; abundance: .; d_gene: TRBD1; CDR3aa: CASSPPGQGDNSPLHF; CDR3nt: TGTGCCAGCTCACCACCGGGACAGGGGGATAATTCACCCCTCCACTTT
v_gene: TRBV6-6; j_gene: TRBJ1-5; abundance: .; d_gene: .; CDR3aa: CASSDDRINQPQHF; CDR3nt: TGTGCCAGCAGCGACGACAGAATCAATCAGCCCCAGCATTTT
v_gene: TRBV5-1; j_gene: TRBJ1-1; abundance: .; d_gene: .; CDR3aa: CASSLEGVSPVRDTEAFF; CDR3nt: TGCGCCAGCAGCTTGGAAGGGGTCAGCCCTGTTCGGGACACTGAAGCTTTCTTT
v_gene: TRBV9; j_gene: TRBJ1-2; abundance: .; d_gene: TRBD1; CDR3aa: CASSGQGEPYGYTF; CDR3nt: TGTGCCAGCAGCGGACAGGGGGAACCCTATGGCTACACCTTC
v_gene: TRBV19; j_gene: TRBJ2-7; abundance: .; d_gene: TRBD1; CDR3aa: CASSMSRRTGVYEQYF; CDR3nt: TGTGCCAGTAGTATGTCCCGGAGGACAGGAGTCTACGAGCAGTACTTC
v_gene: TRBV6-4; j_gene: TRBJ1-2; abundance: .; d_gene: .; CDR3aa: CASRGEVDGYTF; CDR3nt: TGTGCCAGCAGAGGCGAGGTGGATGGCTACACCTTC
v_gene: TRBV5-1; j_gene: TRBJ1-1; abundance: once; d_gene: .; CDR3aa: CASSLIPGGEAFF; CDR3nt: TGCGCCAGCAGCCTAATCCCCGGGGGTGAAGCTTTCTTT
v_gene: TRBV13; j_gene: TRBJ2-7; abundance: .; d_gene: TRBD1; CDR3aa: CASYFRIIVWGQLNPVSYEQYF; CDR3nt: TGTGCCAGCTATTTCCGAATAATAGTATGGGGACAGTTGAACCCGGTCTCCTACGAGCAGTACTTC
v_gene: TRBV4-2; j_gene: TRBJ1-4; abundance: .; d_gene: .; CDR3aa: CASSQDGQFNEKLFF; CDR3nt: TGTGCCAGCAGCCAAGATGGACAGTTTAATGAAAAACTGTTTTTT
v_gene: TRBV14; j_gene: TRBJ1-2; abundance: .; d_gene: .; CDR3aa: CASSLSQGYGYTF; CDR3nt: TGTGCCAGCAGCCTAAGTCAGGGGTATGGCTACACCTTC
v_gene: TRBV27; j_gene: TRBJ1-1; abundance: .; d_gene: .; CDR3aa: CASSLGQSNTEAFF; CDR3nt: TGTGCCAGCAGTTTAGGGCAGAGCAACACTGAAGCTTTCTTT
v_gene: TRBV7-2; j_gene: TRBJ1-2; abundance: .; d_gene: TRBD1; CDR3aa: CASSLQGAVNYGYTF; CDR3nt: TGTGCCAGCAGCCTACAGGGGGCGGTAAACTATGGCTACACCTTC
v_gene: TRBV18; j_gene: TRBJ1-1; abundance: .; d_gene: .; CDR3aa: CASSPSVMNTEAFF; CDR3nt: TGTGCCAGCTCACCATCAGTTATGAACACTGAAGCTTTCTTT
v_gene: TRBV9; j_gene: TRBJ1-4; abundance: .; d_gene: TRBD1; CDR3aa: CASSARQGHNEKLFF; CDR3nt: TGTGCCAGCAGCGCCCGACAGGGACATAATGAAAAACTGTTTTTT
v_gene: TRBV14; j_gene: TRBJ2-7; abundance: once; d_gene: TRBD2; CDR3aa: CASRSSGVIEQYF; CDR3nt: TGTGCCAGCCGCTCTAGCGGGGTTATCGAGCAGTACTTC
v_gene: TRBV29-1; j_gene: TRBJ1-6; abundance: .; d_gene: .; CDR3aa: CSVAQGAHSPLHF; CDR3nt: TGCAGCGTTGCACAGGGCGCCCATTCACCCCTCCACTTT
v_gene: TRBV19; j_gene: TRBJ1-1; abundance: .; d_gene: .; CDR3aa: CASSKAGGTEAFF; CDR3nt: TGTGCCAGTAGTAAAGCAGGTGGAACTGAAGCTTTCTTT
v_gene: TRBV7-2; j_gene: TRBJ1-5; abundance: .; d_gene: .; CDR3aa: CASSLDINQPQHF; CDR3nt: TGTGCCAGCAGCCTCGACATAAATCAGCCCCAGCATTTT
v_gene: TRBV27; j_gene: TRBJ1-5; abundance: .; d_gene: TRBD1; CDR3aa: CASSPTLSGTGGNQPQHF; CDR3nt: TGTGCCAGCAGTCCGACCCTTTCCGGGACAGGGGGCAATCAGCCCCAGCATTTT
v_gene: TRBV2; j_gene: TRBJ2-1; abundance: .; d_gene: .; CDR3aa: CASISAGTKYNEQFF; CDR3nt: TGTGCCAGCATTAGCGCCGGGACAAAGTACAATGAGCAGTTCTTC
v_gene: TRBV15; j_gene: TRBJ1-6; abundance: medium-sized; d_gene: .; CDR3aa: CATSRDAGDNSPLHF; CDR3nt: TGTGCCACCAGCAGAGATGCAGGGGATAATTCACCCCTCCACTTT
v_gene: TRBV4-3; j_gene: TRBJ2-5; abundance: .; d_gene: .; CDR3aa: CASSQDRKGEETQYF; CDR3nt: TGCGCCAGCAGCCAAGATCGGAAAGGGGAAGAGACCCAGTACTTC
v_gene: TRBV27; j_gene: TRBJ1-5; abundance: once; d_gene: TRBD1; CDR3aa: CASSPRDRAHQPQHF; CDR3nt: TGTGCCAGCAGTCCCCGGGACAGAGCCCATCAGCCCCAGCATTTT
v_gene: TRBV7-8; j_gene: TRBJ2-4; abundance: .; d_gene: TRBD1; CDR3aa: CASSSPRGQGNIQYF; CDR3nt: TGTGCCAGCAGCTCCCCTCGGGGACAGGGGAACATTCAGTACTTC
v_gene: TRBV19; j_gene: TRBJ1-4; abundance: .; d_gene: .; CDR3aa: CASSPTGGGNEKLFF; CDR3nt: TGTGCCAGTAGTCCTACAGGTGGGGGGAATGAAAAACTGTTTTTT